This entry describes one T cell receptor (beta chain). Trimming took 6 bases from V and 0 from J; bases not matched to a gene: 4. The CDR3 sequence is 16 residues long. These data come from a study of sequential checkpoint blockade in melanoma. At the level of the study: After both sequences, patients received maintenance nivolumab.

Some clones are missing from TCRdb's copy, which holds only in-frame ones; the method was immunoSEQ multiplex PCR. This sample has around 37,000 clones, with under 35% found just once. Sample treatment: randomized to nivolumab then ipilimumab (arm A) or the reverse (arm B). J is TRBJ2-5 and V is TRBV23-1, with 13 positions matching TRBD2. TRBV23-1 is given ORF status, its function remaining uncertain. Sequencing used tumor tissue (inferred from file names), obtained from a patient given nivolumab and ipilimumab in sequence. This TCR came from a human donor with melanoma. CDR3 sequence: CASSLLAGGYQETQYF. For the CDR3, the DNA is TGCGCCAGCAGCTTACTAGCGGGAGGGTACCAAGAGACCCAGTACTTC.